This TCR beta chain appears in the sequencing data of a study of T-cell reconstitution after alpha-beta-depleted transplantation in children. Unique molecular identifiers featured in how the TCRbeta library was prepared. MiXCR was run by TCRdb on the PCR reads, yielding one entry per CDR3 protein. In the table there are some 590,000 distinct CDR3 sequences, over 9.5% of which are singletons. This clonotype occurred many times. Trimming removed 6 bases from V and 0 bases from J, with 14 bases in between. Per germline, CDR1 SQVTM and CDR2 ANQGSEA. The CDR3 sequence is 14 residues long. This chain connects TRBV29-1 to TRBJ1-1, with a tentative D call TRBD1 (5 bases). This sequence originates from a human donor who donated a stem cell graft to a child with acute myeloid leukemia. The sample here was PBMCs from the stem cell graft donor, taken from the stem cell graft. The CDR3 protein is CSVGGGALNTEAFF. CDR3 nucleotide sequence: TGCAGCGTCGGGGGAGGGGCTTTGAACACTGAAGCTTTCTTT. Full variable domain (missing parts from reference TRBV29-1 and TRBJ1-1): SAVISQKPSRDICQRGTSLTIQCQVDSQVTMMFWYRQQPGQSLTLIATANQGSEATYESGFVIDKFPISRPNLTFSTLTVSNMSPEDSSIYLCSVGGGALNTEAFFGQGTRLTVV.